The clone carrying this T cell receptor beta chain occurred a few times. This record belongs to a study of blood T cell repertoires in COVID-19. Study in general: T cells, B-cell-depleted T cells, or PBMCs supplied cDNA or gDNA.

The study drew participants aged 18 to 89 years from roughly 25 US areas. Allocation to cohorts depended on clinical history reported by the participants. This CDR3 has 15 residues. Per the germline V gene, CDR1 is SGHTA and CDR2 is FQGTGA. V shed 2 bases, J shed 1 base, and the junction held 2 bases outside the gene matches. In the source study's methods: Reference gene primer amplification gave nucleated cell count estimates. The table came from immunoSEQ multiplex PCR; TCRdb's copy has only in-frame clones and leaves some out. That table gives V, J and clone size, and the DNA gave D and trimming. Seen here are around 290,000 clones, 88% observed once, and the top ten hold 0.75% to 1%.

The sequencing sample was made of PBMCs or T cells enriched from blood (not recorded which). The TCR was taken from a woman under 40 who had recovered from COVID-19. The V call is TRBV7-3, the J call TRBJ2-5; 9 nucleotides match TRBD2. CDR3 loop: CASSLRAGGQETQYF. CDR3 in DNA: TGTGCCAGCAGCTTACGAGCGGGGGGCCAAGAGACCCAGTACTTC.